The 9 T cell receptor beta chains presented below share a single source sample, sequenced in a study of regulatory T cells in long-lasting Graves disease. CDR3 regions were amplified by Arm-PCR using iRepertoire HTBI primers to build TCR beta libraries. TCRdb re-called the multiplex PCR reads with MiXCR, one entry per CDR3 protein. The sample lists roughly 450,000 distinct CDR3 sequences; around 21% were seen once. Time point meaning: persistent/refractory GD, antithyroid drugs over 5 years with positive TRAb. After RNA was extracted from PBMCs, the TCR library was made from it. This material consisted of peripheral blood mononuclear cells (PBMCs), taken when the disease was refractory, from a patient treated with antithyroid drugs. The receptors here all came from a female donor with Graves disease.

Many counts were recorded for this clonotype. The chain has TRBV28 and TRBJ1-1, with D unresolved. The CDR3 covers 11 residues. V lost 8 bases to trimming and J lost 4 bases, with 8 bases between them. Germline lookup yields CDR1 MDHEN and CDR2 SYDVKM. CDR3 amino acids: CASRIGTEAFF. Here the CDR3 DNA reads TGTGCCAGCCGCATAGGCACTGAAGCTTTCTTT.

The V and J genes are TRBV6-4 and TRBJ2-1; D might be TRBD2 (6 bases). Germline CDR1 reads MRHNA; CDR2 reads SNTAGT. This CDR3 has 14 amino acids. Trimming took 5 bases from V and 10 from J, leaving 18 bases between them. The CDR3 is CASSYRGFGGEQFF. CDR3 coding DNA: TGTGCCAGCAGTTACCGCGGGTTTGGGGGGGAGCAGTTCTTC.

This clonotype was found a few times. The chain links TRBV6-1 to TRBJ1-2; 7 bases align to TRBD1. The CDR3 runs 14 residues. With V trimmed by 4 bases and J by 5 bases, 7 bases remained unmatched. Germline-derived CDR1 and CDR2 are MNHNS and SASEGT. CDR3 nucleotide sequence: TGTGCCAGCAGTGGCCGACAGGGAGAGTATGGCTACACCTTC. Translating gives CASSGRQGEYGYTF.

The rearrangement uses TRBV7-9 and TRBJ1-2; no firm D call. Germline loops: CDR1 SEHNR, CDR2 FQNEAQ (reference sequence). The CDR3 contains 15 residues. V shed 5 bases and J shed 4 bases, with 17 bases lying between them. The CDR3 region is CASSRGGTRSYGYTF. Written as DNA, the CDR3 is TGTGCCAGCAGCCGTGGAGGCACCAGATCCTATGGCTACACCTTC.

This clonotype appeared many times. This chain links TRBV6-2 or TRBV6-3 with TRBJ2-7; D ambiguous. V dropped 7 bases and J dropped 5 bases, with 12 bases sitting between them. This CDR3 spans 12 amino acids. In germline, CDR1 is MNHEY, CDR2 SVGEGT. CDR3 coding DNA: TGTGCCAGCAACTCAGGTTCGCACGAGCAGTACTTC. Translating it yields CASNSGSHEQYF.

This clonotype was recorded a few times. The gene calls are TRBV6-1 and TRBJ2-2; D is undetermined. Looked up from germline, CDR1 is MNHNS and CDR2 is SASEGT. V was trimmed by 4 bases and J by 4 bases, leaving 10 bases between them. The CDR3 extends over 14 amino acids. The DNA of the CDR3 is TGTGCCAGCAGTGCCGGGCGCACCACCGGGGAGCTGTTTTTT. Encoded protein: CASSAGRTTGELFF.

This clonotype was seen many times. This chain connects TRBV28 to TRBJ2-5; 8 bases match TRBD1. After removal of 7 bases from V and 6 bases from J, the junction contained 10 bases not matched to a gene. Germline V gene lookup returns CDR1 MDHEN and CDR2 SYDVKM. The CDR3 has 14 amino acids. CDR3 DNA sequence: TGTGCCAGCAAGGCGGCGGACAGGGTGAAGACCCAGTACTTC. Its translation: CASKAADRVKTQYF.

Many counts were recorded for this clonotype. The chain carries TRBV6-1 and TRBJ1-6, with no clear D. Germline CDR1 reads MNHNS; CDR2 reads SASEGT. Trimming left V 7 bases short and J 0 bases short, with 10 bases between. The CDR3 loop spans 15 amino acids. CDR3 coding DNA: TGTGCCAGCACGGACCTGCGCTCCTATAATTCACCCCTCCACTTT. Translation gives CASTDLRSYNSPLHF.

This clonotype appeared many times. The chain carries TRBV7-2 and TRBJ2-4; perhaps TRBD2 as D (6 bases). This CDR3 comprises 14 residues. Trimming left V 5 bases short and J 8 bases short, with 16 bases between. The germline CDR1 and CDR2 sequences are SGHTA and FQGNSA. The CDR3 sequence is CASSPSDGGDIQYF. The CDR3 region has the DNA TGTGCCAGCAGCCCATCGGACGGAGGGGACATTCAGTACTTC.